The clone carrying this TCR beta chain was seen a few times. What it binds is unknown. Profiling relied on immunoSEQ multiplex PCR, and the TCRdb table lists in-frame clones only, not all of them. In the table there are about 140,000 clones, 70% to 90% of which are singletons. This sample was taken from a study of T cell responses to AZD1222 COVID-19 vaccine. Study-wide results and caveats: Dominant at 160-218 and 743-854, vaccine-associated CD4 TCRs also spanned spike.

This receptor was taken from an adult in good health. This sample comprised peripheral blood, obtained on day 0 of AZD1222 vaccination.

CDR3 residues: CASSFLREQFF. DNA of the CDR3: TGTGCCAGCAGCTTCCTGAGGGAGCAGTTCTTC. The V call is TRBV12-3 or TRBV12-4, the J call TRBJ2-1; no clear D. This CDR3 contains 11 residues. V lost 6 bases to trimming and J lost 10 bases, with 10 bases between them.